Below are 11 T cell receptor beta chains sequenced from a single sample in a study of OX40 agonist ivuxolimab in advanced cancers. Sequencing was performed with immunoSEQ multiplex PCR; in TCRdb, only in-frame clones are kept and a portion is missing. Of tens of thousands of clones listed, roughly 90% were seen once; the top ten hold roughly a tenth. The source was CD4+ or CD8+ T cells sorted from blood, collected in a trial of the OX40 agonist ivuxolimab. These receptor sequences come from an adult with an advanced solid tumor such as melanoma, head and neck, liver or kidney cancer.

The DNA of the CDR3 is TGTGCCAGCAGCTTCGGGACTAGCATCTACGAGCAGTACTTC. Translated: CASSFGTSIYEQYF. J is TRBJ2-7 and V is TRBV7-9; TRBD2 aligns across 9 bases. CDR1 SEHNR and CDR2 FQNEAQ come from the germline V gene (reference sequence). With V trimmed by 3 bases and J by 3 bases, 3 bases remained unmatched. This CDR3 has 14 residues.

CDR3 sequence: CASSRKSGDQPQHF. CDR3 nucleotide sequence: TGCGCCAGCAGCCGAAAGTCAGGGGATCAGCCCCAGCATTTT. This rearrangement joins TRBV4-3 to TRBJ1-5, with D perhaps TRBD1 (6 bases). The CDR3 runs to 14 residues. The germline V and J ends were trimmed by 4 bases and 5 bases, with 12 bases remaining between them. CDR1 is LGHNA and CDR2 is YSLEER in the germline V gene.

V gene TRBV5-1 combines with J gene TRBJ1-1; no clear D gene. CDR1 is SGHRS and CDR2 is YFSETQ in the germline V gene. V gave up 2 bases and J gave up 4 bases, with 6 bases separating them. The CDR3 runs to 12 residues. This CDR3 is CASSLDGTEAFF. CDR3 DNA sequence: TGCGCCAGCAGCTTAGACGGCACTGAAGCTTTCTTT.

The V and J genes are TRBV5-1 and TRBJ2-7, with a tentative D call TRBD2 (6 bases). Germline-derived CDR1 and CDR2 are SGHRS and YFSETQ. V was pared by 2 bases and J by 3 bases, with 12 bases between. The CDR3 spans 14 residues. The CDR3 here is CASSFGSGDYEQYF. CDR3 nucleotides: TGCGCCAGCAGCTTTGGATCGGGGGACTACGAGCAGTACTTC.

The chain is built from TRBV2 and TRBJ2-5; TRBD2 agrees at 10 bases. Germline V lookup: CDR1 SNHLY, CDR2 FYNNEI. The CDR3 runs 15 residues. V was clipped by 7 bases and J by 4 bases; unmatched bases: 9. CDR3 DNA sequence: TGTGCCAGCACTCCCAGCGGGGGGGCTATAGAGACCCAGTACTTC. Translation gives CASTPSGGAIETQYF.

The chain carries TRBV14 and TRBJ1-3; 7 nucleotides align to TRBD1. Germline-derived CDR1 and CDR2 are SGHDN and FVKESK. The CDR3 has 19 amino acids. V lost 1 base, J lost 0 bases, and 12 bases stayed unmatched. The CDR3 DNA is TGTGCCAGCAGCCAAGCGGCCGGGACAGAAATTCTCTCTGGAAACACCATATATTTT. Its translation is CASSQAAGTEILSGNTIYF.

The rearrangement uses TRBV4-1 and TRBJ1-1, with D maybe TRBD1 (6 bases). Trimming left V 4 bases short and J 5 bases short, with 11 bases between. The CDR3 is 13 residues long. CDR1 is MGHRA and CDR2 is YSYEKL in the germline V gene. The CDR3 sequence is CASSPGTQTEAFF. DNA for the CDR3: TGCGCCAGCAGCCCCGGGACACAAACTGAAGCTTTCTTT.

This chain links TRBV5-1 with TRBJ2-7, with D possibly TRBD1 on 5 matching bases. V shed 4 bases and J shed 2 bases, with 13 bases lying between them. Germline assignment: CDR1 SGHRS and CDR2 YFSETQ. The CDR3 sequence is 14 residues long. The CDR3 spells CASSPQGHPYEQYF. Written as DNA, the CDR3 is TGCGCCAGCAGCCCGCAAGGACACCCCTACGAGCAGTACTTC.

This sequence joins TRBV9 and TRBJ2-1; 9 bases line up with TRBD2. V lost 3 bases to trimming and J lost 4 bases; unmatched junction nucleotides: 5. Per the germline V gene, CDR1 is SGDLS and CDR2 is YYNGEE. This CDR3 has 15 amino acids. CDR3 protein: CASSAPGLAYNEQFF. The CDR3 DNA reads as TGTGCCAGCAGCGCGCCGGGACTAGCTTACAATGAGCAGTTCTTC.

The rearrangement uses TRBV6-6 and TRBJ2-5; D may be TRBD2 (6 bases). CDR1 and CDR2 (germline): MNHNY, SVGAGI (reference sequence). Between the trimmed V and J ends, which lost 6 bases and 9 bases, there was a span of 11 bases. The CDR3 consists of 11 residues. CDR3 residues: CASRGGWAQYF. CDR3 DNA: TGTGCCAGCAGGGGGGGTTGGGCCCAGTACTTC.

The chain combines TRBV27 with TRBJ1-1; D is unclear. V dropped 0 bases and J dropped 2 bases, with 4 bases sitting between them. Per the germline V gene, CDR1 is MNHEY and CDR2 is SMNVEV (reference sequence). The CDR3 runs 13 residues. The CDR3 loop is CASSLSHNTEAFF. The CDR3 DNA reads TGTGCCAGCAGTTTATCTCATAACACTGAAGCTTTCTTT.